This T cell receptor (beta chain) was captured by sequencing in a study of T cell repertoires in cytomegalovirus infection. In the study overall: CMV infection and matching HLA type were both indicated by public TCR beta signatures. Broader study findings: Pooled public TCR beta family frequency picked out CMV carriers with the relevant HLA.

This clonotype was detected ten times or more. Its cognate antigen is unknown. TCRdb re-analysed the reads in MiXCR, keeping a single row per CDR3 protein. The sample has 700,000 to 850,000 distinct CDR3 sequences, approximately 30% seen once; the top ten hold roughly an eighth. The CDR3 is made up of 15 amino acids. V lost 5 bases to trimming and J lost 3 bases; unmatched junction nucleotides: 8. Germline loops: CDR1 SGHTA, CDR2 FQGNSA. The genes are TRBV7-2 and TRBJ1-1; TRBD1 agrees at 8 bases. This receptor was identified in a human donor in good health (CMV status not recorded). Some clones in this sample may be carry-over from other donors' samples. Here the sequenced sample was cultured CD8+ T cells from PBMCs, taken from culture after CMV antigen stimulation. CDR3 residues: CASSHMTGVDTEAFF. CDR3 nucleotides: TGTGCCAGCAGCCATATGACAGGGGTGGACACTGAAGCTTTCTTT.